One T cell receptor (beta chain) is described in this entry. Its specificity is not known. The data were obtained in a study of cytomegalovirus exposure and HLA in healthy donors. In the study overall: Samples from HLA-typed donors yielded 85 million to 95 million unique TCRs in an early data release. Study findings and constraints: Reports credit the classifier with highly specific, highly sensitive diagnosis of cytomegalovirus status. TCR beta V- and J-gene trimming was later associated with a missense DCLRE1C variant. A later analysis reportedly found that, within productive TCRs, an Asian-associated ancestry cluster had fewer N-insertions than the mean observed across the approximately 670 donors.

The primer mix had 60 Vbeta and 13 Jbeta primers. The repertoire was sequenced with immunoSEQ multiplex PCR; TCRdb's copy has only in-frame clones and lacks some. The repertoire consists of 210,000 or so clones, with about 83% occurring once and the leading ten covering approximately 10%. This CDR3 is 15 amino acids long. Germline trimming cut 0 bases from V and 7 bases from J; bases unmatched to any gene: 8. The germline CDR1 and CDR2 sequences are SQVTM and ANQGSEA. This clonotype was obtained from a woman between 45 and 60 years old in good health and CMV-seropositive. Material for sequencing was PBMCs. The chain joins TRBV29-1 to TRBJ2-1, with 8 nucleotides matching TRBD2. The CDR3 region has the DNA TGCAGCGTTGAAGATCACGGGGGGGCTGGGAATGAGCAGTTCTTC. Protein product: CSVEDHGGAGNEQFF.